A single sample is the source of the 10 T cell receptor beta chains below, sequenced in a study of cytomegalovirus exposure and HLA in healthy donors. Primers: 60 Vbeta forward and 13 Jbeta reverse. TCRdb's copy holds only in-frame clones and misses some; the assay was immunoSEQ multiplex PCR. The table lists tens of thousands of clones, about 81% of them singletons, with 9.5% to 15% in the top ten. Sequencing was performed on PBMCs. The receptors stem from a man in his sixties or seventies in good health and CMV-seronegative.

Of note for this clone: At the DNA level, this CDR3 is encoded by other sequences in the same sample as well. The genes are TRBV6-5 and TRBJ1-1; D call uncertain. Trimming removed 2 bases at V and 2 bases at J, with 12 bases between. The CDR3 is 15 residues long. Germline V gene lookup returns CDR1 MNHEY and CDR2 SVGAGI. CDR3 protein: CASSYVPGLNTEAFF. Written as DNA, the CDR3 is TGTGCCAGCAGTTACGTCCCGGGGTTAAACACTGAAGCTTTCTTT.

This chain links TRBV7-9 with TRBJ2-4; TRBD1 aligns across 8 bases. V lost 4 bases, J lost 2 bases, and 7 bases stayed unmatched. The CDR3 runs 16 residues. Germline V gene lookup returns CDR1 SEHNR and CDR2 FQNEAQ (reference sequence). DNA of the CDR3: TGTGCCAGCAGCTCCAGACAGGGGTTGCCCAAAAACATTCAGTACTTC. Its translation: CASSSRQGLPKNIQYF.

This clone was recorded a few times. This chain links TRBV6-1 with TRBJ2-3; 7 bases are a match to TRBD1. This CDR3 comprises 14 residues. Germline assignment: CDR1 MNHNS and CDR2 SASEGT. V shed 6 bases and J 0 bases; nucleotides not matched to a gene: 3. The CDR3 DNA reads as TGTGCCAGCAGCCAGGGGGTGAGCACAGATACGCAGTATTTT. Amino acids: CASSQGVSTDTQYF.

The chain couples TRBV6-5 to TRBJ2-6; D is unresolved. The length of the CDR3 is 13 residues. V was cut by 6 bases and J by 12 bases, with 15 bases left in between. Germline loops: CDR1 MNHEY, CDR2 SVGAGI. DNA of the CDR3: TGTGCCAGCAGCCCAACGTCGACATCCGTCCTGACTTTC. Its protein is CASSPTSTSVLTF.

The gene calls are TRBV6-1 and TRBJ1-5; D unresolved. V was cut by 1 base and J by 5 bases, with 9 bases left in between. CDR3 length: 14 amino acids. Germline V gene lookup returns CDR1 MNHNS and CDR2 SASEGT. CDR3 region: CASSEGTEYQPQHF. The CDR3 bases are TGTGCCAGCAGTGAAGGTACAGAGTATCAGCCCCAGCATTTT.

In DNA form, the CDR3 reads TGCGCCAGTACCCGAACCCGGGGGGGCTCGGATACGCAGTATTTT. Residues: CASTRTRGGSDTQYF. The chain uses TRBV5-1 and TRBJ2-3, with TRBD2 matching 8 bases. Losses at the gene ends were 8 bases for V and 6 bases for J; bases not matched to a gene: 14. Looked up from germline, CDR1 is SGHRS and CDR2 is YFSETQ. The CDR3 runs 15 residues.

The V and J genes are TRBV4-3 and TRBJ2-2; 8 bases fit TRBD2. This CDR3 has 17 amino acids. V gave up 4 bases and J gave up 4 bases; unmatched junction bases: 11. Germline CDR1 is LGHNA and CDR2 is YSLEER. CDR3 loop: CASSRGVAGSFTGELFF. As DNA, the CDR3 is TGCGCCAGCAGCCGGGGTGTAGCGGGGAGCTTCACCGGGGAGCTGTTTTTT.

The rearrangement joins TRBV5-1 to TRBJ2-7, with 10 nucleotides matching TRBD2. Looked up from germline, CDR1 is SGHRS and CDR2 is YFSETQ. This CDR3 contains 15 residues. With 2 bases clipped from V and 0 bases from J, the junction kept 2 bases outside the gene matches. The CDR3 region has the DNA TGCGCCAGCAGCTTCAGCGGGGGGGCCTCCTACGAGCAGTACTTC. Translation gives CASSFSGGASYEQYF. The whole variable domain, remainder taken from reference TRBV5-1 and TRBJ2-7, is KAGVTQTPRYLIKTRGQQVTLSCSPISGHRSVSWYQQTPGQGLQFLFEYFSETQRNKGNFPGRFSGRQFSNSRSEMNVSTLELGDSALYLCASSFSGGASYEQYFGPGTRLTVT.

This clone was seen only once. The chain has TRBV7-9 and TRBJ2-1, with 7 bases fitting TRBD2. There are 13 residues in the CDR3. Germline V CDR1 and CDR2: SEHNR, FQNEAQ (reference sequence). The trim removed 8 bases at V and 7 bases at J, leaving 8 bases unmatched. The CDR3, as DNA: TGTGCCAGCGGGGGGGTCTCGGGTAATGAGCAGTTCTTC. The encoded protein is CASGGVSGNEQFF. Filled out from reference TRBV7-9 and TRBJ2-1, the complete variable domain reads DTGVSQNPRHKITKRGQNVTFRCDPISEHNRLYWYRQTLGQGPEFLTYFQNEAQLEKSRLLSDRFSAERPKGSFSTLEIQRTEQGDSAMYLCASGGVSGNEQFFGPGTRLTVL.

V gene TRBV19 combines with J gene TRBJ2-7, with D maybe TRBD2 (5 bases). The CDR3 runs 16 residues. Trimming cost V 5 bases and J 0 bases, with 17 bases left between them. Looked up from germline, CDR1 is LNHDA and CDR2 is SQIVND (reference sequence). As DNA, the CDR3 is TGTGCCAGTAGTGCGGCGAGGGCCGCGGACTCCTACGAGCAGTACTTC. Amino acids: CASSAARAADSYEQYF.